This T cell receptor beta chain was recorded in a study of T cells expressing NK-cell markers. Study results and limitations: These clonotypes additionally ranked first within the CD3+CD56-NKG2C+ fraction of four donors. HCMV specificity was not established for the expanded NKG2C+ T cell clones.

To note about this clonotype: What it binds is unknown.

This CDR3 spans 12 amino acids. TCRdb reprocessed the 5' RACE reads and keeps a single row for each CDR3 protein, giving no DNA. The table lists 200,000 to 300,000 distinct CDR3 sequences. This TCR was sampled from a man aged 18 to 29 in good health. The gene calls are TRBV12-3 or TRBV12-4 and TRBJ2-7. The sample consisted of blood T cells: a sorted CD56 or NKG2C T cell subset, CD4+ or CD8+ T cells, or bulk PBMC T cells (not recorded which). CDR3 loop: CASSLSQHEQYF.